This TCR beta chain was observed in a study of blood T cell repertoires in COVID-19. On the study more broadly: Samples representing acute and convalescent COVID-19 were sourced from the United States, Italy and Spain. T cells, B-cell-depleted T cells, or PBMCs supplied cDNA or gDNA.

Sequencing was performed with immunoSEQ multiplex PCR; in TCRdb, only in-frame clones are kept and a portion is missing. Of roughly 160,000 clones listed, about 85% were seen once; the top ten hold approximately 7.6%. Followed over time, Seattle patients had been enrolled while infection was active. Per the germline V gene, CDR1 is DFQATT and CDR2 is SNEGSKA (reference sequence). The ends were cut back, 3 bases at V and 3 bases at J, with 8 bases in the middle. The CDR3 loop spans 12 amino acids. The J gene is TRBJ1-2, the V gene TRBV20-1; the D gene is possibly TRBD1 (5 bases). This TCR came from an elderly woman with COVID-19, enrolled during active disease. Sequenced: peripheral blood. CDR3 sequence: CSASGGDYGYTF. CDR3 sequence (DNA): TGCAGTGCTAGTGGGGGAGACTATGGCTACACCTTC.